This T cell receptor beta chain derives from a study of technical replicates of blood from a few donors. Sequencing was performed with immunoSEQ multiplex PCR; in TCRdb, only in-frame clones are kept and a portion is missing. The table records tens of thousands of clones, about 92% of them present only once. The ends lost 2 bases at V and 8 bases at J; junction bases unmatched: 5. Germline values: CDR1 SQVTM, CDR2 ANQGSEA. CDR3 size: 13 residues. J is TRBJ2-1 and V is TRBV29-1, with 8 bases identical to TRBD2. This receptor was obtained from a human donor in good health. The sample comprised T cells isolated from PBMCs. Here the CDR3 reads CSVERGGSDEQFF. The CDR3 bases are TGCAGCGTTGAACGGGGGGGGTCCGATGAGCAGTTCTTC.